These 14 T cell receptor beta chains were all obtained from the same sample, sequenced in a study of T cells in Graves' hyperthyroidism and ophthalmopathy. Amplification yielded TCR beta CDR3 regions, with RNA transcripts as the source. HTBI primers were the set used in a first-round RT-PCR of the TCR CDR3. TCRdb itself ran the multiplex PCR reads through MiXCR, one entry per CDR3 protein. The table lists roughly 580,000 distinct CDR3 sequences, approximately 13% of them singletons. Sequenced material: blood. The receptors derive from a woman aged 25 to 39 with Graves' hyperthyroidism that later progressed to Graves' ophthalmopathy.

This clonotype was observed a handful of times. The chain couples TRBV9 to TRBJ2-1; D is uncertain. Germline V gene lookup returns CDR1 SGDLS and CDR2 YYNGEE. This CDR3 comprises 14 residues. Trimming cost V 0 bases and J 9 bases, with 13 bases left between them. The CDR3 DNA is TGTGCCAGCAGCGTAGAGGGAATCAAAGGTGAGCAGTTCTTC. It codes for CASSVEGIKGEQFF.

This clonotype was recorded at least ten times. The chain couples TRBV12-3 or TRBV12-4 to TRBJ2-1; D may correspond to TRBD1 or TRBD2 (5 bases each). The CDR3 consists of 14 residues. Trimming cost V 6 bases and J 5 bases, with 14 bases left between them. The CDR3 nucleotides read TGTGCCAGCAGAATAGGGACGGTCAACAATGAGCAGTTCTTC. Translating it yields CASRIGTVNNEQFF.

In regard to this clonotype: A read error is possible here, since a much larger clone lies one base away. Given the absence of the conserved phenylalanine or tryptophan at the CDR3 end, a read error is likely. The chain combines TRBV19 with TRBJ1-2; TRBD1 is a possible D gene (5 bases). Germline loops: CDR1 LNHDA, CDR2 SQIVND (reference sequence). The CDR3 sequence is 15 residues long. Trimming stripped 6 bases from V and 1 base from J, with 15 bases between. CDR3 loop: CASRPGGGDNYGYTS. CDR3 nucleotides: TGTGCCAGTAGGCCCGGGGGAGGTGATAACTATGGCTACACCTCC.

This clonotype was seen ten or more times. CDR3 protein: CASSLGLARDIQYF. CDR3 DNA sequence: TGTGCCAGCAGCTTAGGACTAGCCCGGGACATTCAGTACTTC. This chain uses TRBV11-2 with TRBJ2-4, with 7 bases lining up with TRBD2. In germline, CDR1 is SGHAT, CDR2 FQNNGV. V was clipped by 1 base and J by 8 bases; unmatched bases: 5. The CDR3 is 14 amino acids.

Here the CDR3 reads CSARPRLVMFSYEQYF. DNA of the CDR3: TGCAGTGCTAGACCCAGACTAGTGATGTTCTCCTACGAGCAGTACTTC. The chain recombines TRBV20-1 with TRBJ2-7; D is possibly TRBD2 (6 bases). Germline V gene sequence: CDR1 DFQATT, CDR2 SNEGSKA (reference sequence). V was clipped by 2 bases and J by 0 bases, with 17 bases between them. The CDR3 spans 16 residues.

This clonotype was seen many times. The rearrangement joins TRBV11-2 to TRBJ1-2, with D uncertain. Germline V gene data show CDR1 as SGHAT and CDR2 as FQNNGV. Trimming pared 1 base from V and 0 bases from J, leaving 3 bases between. CDR3 length equals 13 residues. The CDR3: CASSLAPNYGYTF. The DNA for the CDR3 is TGTGCCAGCAGCTTAGCTCCTAACTATGGCTACACCTTC.

V usage is TRBV3-1 and J usage is TRBJ2-2, with TRBD1 matching 11 bases. This CDR3 is 17 amino acids long. CDR1 LGHDT and CDR2 YNNKEL come from the germline V gene (reference sequence). V dropped 3 bases and J dropped 3; count of bases not matched to a gene: 6. CDR3 nucleotide sequence: TGTGCCAGCAGCCAGCCTGGACAGGGGGCATACACCGGGGAGCTGTTTTTT. It yields the protein CASSQPGQGAYTGELFF.

This clonotype was seen at least ten times. The rearrangement joins TRBV2 to TRBJ2-1, with 11 bases aligning to TRBD2. V was clipped by 7 bases and J by 4 bases; unmatched bases: 6. Germline V gene sequence: CDR1 SNHLY, CDR2 FYNNEI. This CDR3 comprises 15 residues. CDR3 protein: CASTNGTSGYNEQFF. The CDR3 DNA sequence: TGTGCCAGCACCAACGGGACTAGCGGATACAATGAGCAGTTCTTC.

J is TRBJ2-2 and V is TRBV30; 13 bases map to TRBD2. Looked up from germline, CDR1 is GTSNPN and CDR2 is SVGIG (reference sequence). V dropped 0 bases and J dropped 5; count of bases not matched to a gene: 0. CDR3 length equals 15 residues. The CDR3 coding sequence is TGTGCCTGGAGTGTACTAGCGGGAGGGACCGGGGAGCTGTTTTTT. Translation gives CAWSVLAGGTGELFF.

This clonotype has a count of ten or more. The chain recombines TRBV25-1 with TRBJ2-5; 8 nucleotides line up with TRBD1. The J segment lost 1 base and the V segment lost 4 bases, leaving 8 bases of the junction unmatched. The CDR3 consists of 16 residues. Germline CDR1 is MGHDK and CDR2 is SYGVNS. The CDR3: CASSGSGQGGQETQYF. CDR3 in DNA: TGTGCCAGCAGTGGATCCGGACAGGGAGGCCAAGAGACCCAGTACTTC. The variable domain in full, with the rest retrieved from reference TRBV25-1 and TRBJ2-5, is EADIYQTPRYLVIGTGKKITLECSQTMGHDKMYWYQQDPGMELHLIHYSYGVNSTEKGDLSSESTVSRIRTEHFPLTLESARPSHTSQYLCASSGSGQGGQETQYFGPGTRLLVL.

The chain links TRBV28 to TRBJ2-2, with D hard to call. The CDR3 is 14 amino acids. Trimming pared 2 bases from V and 7 bases from J, leaving 11 bases between. Per germline, CDR1 MDHEN and CDR2 SYDVKM. The CDR3 protein is CASSLRSVGGELFF. The CDR3 coding sequence is TGTGCCAGCAGTTTACGTTCCGTGGGCGGGGAGCTGTTTTTT.

In this sample, this clonotype turned up many times. The chain joins TRBV28 to TRBJ2-6; D is perhaps TRBD2 (6 bases). Trimming took off 5 bases at V and 12 bases at J, with 20 bases between the two ends. Germline values: CDR1 MDHEN, CDR2 SYDVKM. The CDR3 is 15 amino acids. The CDR3 sequence: CASSPYSGVSSVLTF. DNA for the CDR3: TGTGCCAGCAGTCCGTACTCGGGGGTTTCAAGCGTCCTGACTTTC.

This clonotype appeared many times. The chain recombines TRBV27 with TRBJ1-2, with D hard to call. Per the germline V gene, CDR1 is MNHEY and CDR2 is SMNVEV (reference sequence). The CDR3 totals 10 residues. Trimming removed 11 bases at V and 8 bases at J, with 12 bases between. CDR3: CAENNWGYTF. In nucleotides, the CDR3 is TGTGCCGAAAACAATTGGGGCTACACCTTC.

A few counts support this clonotype. This rearrangement joins TRBV7-2 to TRBJ2-7; the match to TRBD2 covers 8 bases. CDR3 length equals 15 residues. Germline V lookup: CDR1 SGHTA, CDR2 FQGNSA. V shed 2 bases, J shed 1 base, and the junction held 4 bases outside the gene matches. As DNA, the CDR3 is TGTGCCAGCAGCTTAAGCGGGAGTGGGTCCTACGAGCAGTACTTC. This encodes CASSLSGSGSYEQYF.